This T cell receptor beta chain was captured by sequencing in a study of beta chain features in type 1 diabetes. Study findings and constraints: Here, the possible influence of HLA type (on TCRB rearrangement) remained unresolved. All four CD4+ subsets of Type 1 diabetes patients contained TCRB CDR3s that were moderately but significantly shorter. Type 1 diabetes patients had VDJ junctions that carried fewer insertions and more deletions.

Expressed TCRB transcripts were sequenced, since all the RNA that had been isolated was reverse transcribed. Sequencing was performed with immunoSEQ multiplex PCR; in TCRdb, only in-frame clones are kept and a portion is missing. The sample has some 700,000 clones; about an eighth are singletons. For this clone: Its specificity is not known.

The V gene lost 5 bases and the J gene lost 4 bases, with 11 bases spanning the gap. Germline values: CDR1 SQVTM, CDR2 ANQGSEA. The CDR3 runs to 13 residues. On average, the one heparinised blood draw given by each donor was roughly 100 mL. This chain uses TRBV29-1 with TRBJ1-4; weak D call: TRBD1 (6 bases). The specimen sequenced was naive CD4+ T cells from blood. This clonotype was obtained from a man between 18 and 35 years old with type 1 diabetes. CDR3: CSVRGQSNEKLFF. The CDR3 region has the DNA TGCAGCGTTAGGGGACAAAGTAATGAAAAACTGTTTTTT. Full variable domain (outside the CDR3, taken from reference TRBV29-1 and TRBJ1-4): SAVISQKPSRDICQRGTSLTIQCQVDSQVTMMFWYRQQPGQSLTLIATANQGSEATYESGFVIDKFPISRPNLTFSTLTVSNMSPEDSSIYLCSVRGQSNEKLFFGSGTQLSVL.